A selection of T cell receptor beta chains follows, all from one sample in a study of T cells in Graves' hyperthyroidism and ophthalmopathy. One entry per CDR3 protein, called by TCRdb with MiXCR from the multiplex PCR reads. The repertoire consists of about 640,000 distinct CDR3 sequences, with around 20% occurring once and the leading ten covering approximately 30%. The sample was blood. The source is a man younger than 45 with Graves' ophthalmopathy. CDR3s leave out the opening cysteine and the closing phenylalanine or tryptophan.

V,J,CDR3
TRBV6-4,TRBJ1-5,ASSDMGPPRICNQPQH
TRBV6-2/TRBV6-3,TRBJ2-6,ASSEGQYGANVPT
TRBV28,TRBJ2-7,ASSSPGTVHEQY
TRBV29-1,TRBJ1-1,SAAEGATEAF
TRBV30,TRBJ2-4,AWSMGKNIQY
TRBV18,TRBJ2-7,ASSPDLNYEQY
TRBV6-2/TRBV6-3,TRBJ2-1,ASSYAGYEQF
TRBV11-2,TRBJ2-1,ASSERRAGSYNEQF
TRBV14,TRBJ1-6,ASSTYPQGSSSYNSPLH
TRBV5-5,TRBJ2-7,ASSFPGNEQY
TRBV28,TRBJ2-5,ASSPLDSDTRTQY
TRBV6-2/TRBV6-3,TRBJ1-1,ASSNRRSTEAF
TRBV2,TRBJ2-7,ASSGEGFGEQY
TRBV28,TRBJ2-1,ASSRSSGGGGKQF
TRBV20-1,TRBJ2-1,SARRQGGEQF
TRBV13,TRBJ2-7,ASSSPGLDYEQY
TRBV14,TRBJ2-7,ASSPQVVQGEQY
TRBV30,TRBJ2-6,AWSAPGANVLT
TRBV5-5,TRBJ2-1,ASGLADRSYNEQF
TRBV12-3/TRBV12-4,TRBJ2-3,ASSFRQGAGGQY